This TCR beta chain derives from a study of ipilimumab plus nivolumab after autologous stem cell transplantation. Whole-study findings and limits: The authors say TCR, Treg and microbiome findings warrant further study.

About this clone itself: Its antigen is not identified.

TCRdb keeps only in-frame clones here, not all; method: immunoSEQ multiplex PCR. Of some 87,000 clones in the sample, around 80% were seen once. Through week 26, nivolumab 3 mg/kg IV was given weeks 1, 4, 7, 10, then biweekly. The CDR3 is made up of 14 amino acids. Germline V gene data show CDR1 as KGHSH and CDR2 as LQKENI. Trimming removed 2 bases from V and 0 bases from J, with 7 bases in between. This rearrangement joins TRBV18 to TRBJ2-5; no definite D call. The source is a male donor with diffuse large B-cell lymphoma. This specimen was PBMCs, taken in a trial of ipilimumab plus nivolumab as post-transplant consolidation. For the CDR3, the DNA is TGTGCCAGCTCACCAAGGAGTTACCAAGAGACCCAGTACTTC. Protein: CASSPRSYQETQYF.